This T cell receptor beta chain was identified during a study of CD8 T cells in ankylosing spondylitis listed by TCRdb under 2017. Notes on the research overall: The study profiled T cell receptor beta repertoires in healthy donors and ankylosing spondylitis patients to find disease-linked TCR variants. The whole study cohort included 85 to 120 healthy donors and some 27 ankylosing spondylitis patients. Peripheral blood was sampled, and synovial fluid was also collected from ankylosing spondylitis patients.

Sequencer: Illumina HiSeq 2500. Quantitative 5'-RACE with molecular barcodes was used to prepare TCR beta libraries. As for the authors' bioinformatics: To identify disease-linked TCR variants, a new computational method was used, one built on a probabilistic model of VDJ rearrangement. TCRdb reran the public reads through fastp at Q25 and MiXCR, keeping productive beta chains. Duplicate CDR3 protein sequences are folded into a single record with the most common DNA and genes. The V and J calls come from TCRdb's annotation, not from the publication. This sample comprises fewer than 350,000 distinct CDR3 sequences, 11% of them detected only once. More than 7% of the sample comes from the top ten. Study-wide conclusions, independent of this receptor: Some of the motif variants had been reported before in the synovial fluid and blood of reactive arthritis patients, a finding that suggests common disease-initiation mechanisms. The disease-linked clones showed a CD8+ phenotype and occurred at relatively low frequencies in peripheral blood. A TCR beta motif of seven or eight highly homologous amino acid variants appeared characteristic of blood from ankylosing spondylitis patients. The disease-linked clones were reported as significantly enriched in matched synovial fluid samples from ankylosing spondylitis patients.

This clonotype was observed a handful of times. The antigen it recognizes is unknown. Nothing much larger sits one base from this clone, and base qualities are not available. The CDR3 sequence holds 18 residues, the cysteine and phenylalanine included. Only CDR3 DNA is held: 54 bases, read in frame from base 1. The germline V gene gives CDR1 as SGHAT and CDR2 as FQNNGV. Deletion took 2 bases off V and 5 bases off J, with a span of 19 bases between the germline ends. The chain is assembled from TRBV11-2 and TRBJ1-6; a weak D assignment points to TRBD1 (5 bases agree). The source is a female donor with ankylosing spondylitis or in good health (not recorded which). The sample was blood, either unsorted or a sorted T cell fraction (not recorded which). The DNA sequence follows: TGTGCCAGCAGCTTAAACCCCAGGGCGGGAGGGGATAATTCACCCCTCCACTTT. It encodes CASSLNPRAGGDNSPLHF.